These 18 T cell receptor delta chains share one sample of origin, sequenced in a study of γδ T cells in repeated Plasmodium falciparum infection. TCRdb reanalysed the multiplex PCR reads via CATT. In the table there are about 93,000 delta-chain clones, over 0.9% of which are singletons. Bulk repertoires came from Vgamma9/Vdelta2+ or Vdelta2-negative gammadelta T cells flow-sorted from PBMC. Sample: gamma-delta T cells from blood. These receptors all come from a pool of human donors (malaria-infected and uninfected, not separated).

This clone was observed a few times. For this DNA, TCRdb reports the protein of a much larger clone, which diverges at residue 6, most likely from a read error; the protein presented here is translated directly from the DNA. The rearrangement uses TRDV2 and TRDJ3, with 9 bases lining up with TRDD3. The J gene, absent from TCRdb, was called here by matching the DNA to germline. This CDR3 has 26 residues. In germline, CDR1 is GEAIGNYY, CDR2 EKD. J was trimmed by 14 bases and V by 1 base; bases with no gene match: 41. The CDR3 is CACDTEGPDRISGIRAFCTQHGQMFF. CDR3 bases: TGTGCCTGTGACACGGAAGGGCCGGACCGAATATCGGGGATACGCGCGTTTTGTACCCAGCATGGACAGATGTTTTTC.

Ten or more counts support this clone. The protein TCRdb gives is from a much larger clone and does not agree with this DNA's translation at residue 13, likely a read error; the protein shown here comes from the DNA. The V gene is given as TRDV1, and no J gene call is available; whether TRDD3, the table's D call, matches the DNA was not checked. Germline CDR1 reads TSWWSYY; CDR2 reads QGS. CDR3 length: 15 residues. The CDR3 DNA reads TGTGCTCTTGGGGCCCCTTTTCGGGCTACGTTTAAACCCATCTTT. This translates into CALGAPFRATFKPIF.

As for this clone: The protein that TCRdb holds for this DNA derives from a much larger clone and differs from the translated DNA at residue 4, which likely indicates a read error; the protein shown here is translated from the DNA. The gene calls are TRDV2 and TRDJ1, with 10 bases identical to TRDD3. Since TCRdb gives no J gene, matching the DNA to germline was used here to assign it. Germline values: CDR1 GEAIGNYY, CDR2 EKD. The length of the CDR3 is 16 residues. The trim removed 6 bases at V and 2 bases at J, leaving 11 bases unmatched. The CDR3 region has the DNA TGTGCCTGTTACAACCTGGGGGATAATATGACCGATAAACTCATCTTT. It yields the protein CACYNLGDNMTDKLIF.

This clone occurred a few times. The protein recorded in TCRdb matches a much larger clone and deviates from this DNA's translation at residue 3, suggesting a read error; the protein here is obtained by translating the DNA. The CDR3 protein is CAFGEHWGILSYTDKLIF. In DNA form, the CDR3 reads TGTGCTTTTGGGGAACACTGGGGGATATTATCGTACACCGATAAACTCATCTTT. V gene TRDV1 combines with J gene TRDJ1; the match to TRDD3 covers 11 bases. TCRdb is silent on the J gene; assignment here came from matching the DNA to germline. Germline values: CDR1 TSWWSYY, CDR2 QGS. There are 18 residues in the CDR3.

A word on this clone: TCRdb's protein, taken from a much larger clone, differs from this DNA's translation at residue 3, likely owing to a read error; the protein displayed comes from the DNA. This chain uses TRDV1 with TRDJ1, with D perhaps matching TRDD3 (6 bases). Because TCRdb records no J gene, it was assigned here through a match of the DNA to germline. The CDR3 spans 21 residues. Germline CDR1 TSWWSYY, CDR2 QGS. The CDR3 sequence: CAPGVLASIPTPVVYTDKLIF. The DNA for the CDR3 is TGTGCTCCTGGGGTCCTGGCCTCGATCCCTACCCCGGTCGTTTACACCGATAAACTCATCTTT.

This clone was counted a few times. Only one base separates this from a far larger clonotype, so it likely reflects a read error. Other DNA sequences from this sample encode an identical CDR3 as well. In DNA form, the CDR3 reads TGTGCTCTTGGGGAACTAGGGCCCTACGGCAATGGCCACCAAGCCGATAAACTCATCTTT. This sequence encodes CALGELGPYGNGHQADKLIF. The V gene is TRDV1, the J gene TRDJ1, with D possibly matching TRDD2 (5 bases). The J gene is not listed in TCRdb, so it was assigned here from a DNA match to germline. The germline gives CDR1 TSWWSYY, CDR2 QGS. The CDR3 is 20 amino acids. Trimming removed 0 bases from V and 3 bases from J, with 26 bases in between.

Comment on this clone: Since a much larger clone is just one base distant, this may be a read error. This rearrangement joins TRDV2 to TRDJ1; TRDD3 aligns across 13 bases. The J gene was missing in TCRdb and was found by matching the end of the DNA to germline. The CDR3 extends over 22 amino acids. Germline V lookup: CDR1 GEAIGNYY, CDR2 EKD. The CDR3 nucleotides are TGCGCCTGTGACACCGTTGGGTCCTACATAACTACTGGGGGATACGCCACCGATAAACTCATCTTT. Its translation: CACDTVGSYITTGGYATDKLIF.

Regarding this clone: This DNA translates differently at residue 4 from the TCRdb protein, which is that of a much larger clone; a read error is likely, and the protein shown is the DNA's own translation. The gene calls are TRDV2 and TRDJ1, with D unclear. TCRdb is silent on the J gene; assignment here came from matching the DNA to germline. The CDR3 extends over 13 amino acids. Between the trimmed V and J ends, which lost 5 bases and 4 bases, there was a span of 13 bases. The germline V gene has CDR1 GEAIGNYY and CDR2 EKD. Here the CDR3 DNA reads TGTGCCTGTGGCAGTGTAGGAGTCGATAAACTCATCTTT. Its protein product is CACGSVGVDKLIF.

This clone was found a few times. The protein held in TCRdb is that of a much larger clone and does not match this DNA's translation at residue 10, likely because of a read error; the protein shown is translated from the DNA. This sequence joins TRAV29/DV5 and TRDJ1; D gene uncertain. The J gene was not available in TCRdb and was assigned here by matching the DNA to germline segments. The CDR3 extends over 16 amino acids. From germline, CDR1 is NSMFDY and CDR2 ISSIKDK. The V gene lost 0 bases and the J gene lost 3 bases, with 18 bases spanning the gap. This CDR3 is CAASAPLSRRPDKLIF. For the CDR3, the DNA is TGTGCAGCAAGCGCTCCTCTTAGCAGACGGCCCGATAAACTCATCTTT.

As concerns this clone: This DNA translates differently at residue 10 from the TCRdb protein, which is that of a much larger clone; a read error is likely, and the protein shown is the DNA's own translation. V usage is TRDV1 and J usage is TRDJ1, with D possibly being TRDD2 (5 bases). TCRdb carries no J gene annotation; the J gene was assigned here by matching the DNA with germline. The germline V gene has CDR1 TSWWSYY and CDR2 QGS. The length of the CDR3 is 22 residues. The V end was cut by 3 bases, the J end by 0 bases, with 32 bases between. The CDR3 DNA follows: TGTGCTCTTGGGGATGCTCTTCCCGCGGAAAATCGGTACCCCCAGTACACCGATAAACTCATCTTT. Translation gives CALGDALPAENRYPQYTDKLIF.

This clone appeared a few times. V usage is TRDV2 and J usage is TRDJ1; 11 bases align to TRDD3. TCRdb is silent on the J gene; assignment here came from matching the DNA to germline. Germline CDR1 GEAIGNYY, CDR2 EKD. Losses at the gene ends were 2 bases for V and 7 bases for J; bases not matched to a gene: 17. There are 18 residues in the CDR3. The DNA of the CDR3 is TGTGCCTGTGACAGGGCTTCTGGGGGATACCCTCGGCGAGGTAAACTCATCTTT. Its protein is CACDRASGGYPRRGKLIF.

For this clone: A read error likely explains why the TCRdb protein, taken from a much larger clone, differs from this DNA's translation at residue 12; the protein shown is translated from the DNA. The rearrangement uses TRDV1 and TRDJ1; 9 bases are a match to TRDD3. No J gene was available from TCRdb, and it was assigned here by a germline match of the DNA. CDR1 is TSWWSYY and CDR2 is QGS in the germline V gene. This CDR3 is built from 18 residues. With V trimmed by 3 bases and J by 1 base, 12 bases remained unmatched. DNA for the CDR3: TGTGCTCTTGGGGATGGATCGGGGGATACCACGTGCACCGATAAACTCATCTTT. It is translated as CALGDGSGDTTCTDKLIF.

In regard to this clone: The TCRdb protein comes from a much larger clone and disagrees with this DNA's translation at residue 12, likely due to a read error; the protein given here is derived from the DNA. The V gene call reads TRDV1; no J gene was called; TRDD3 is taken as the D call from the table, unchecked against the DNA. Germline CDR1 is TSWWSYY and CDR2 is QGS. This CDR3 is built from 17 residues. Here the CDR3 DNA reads TGTGCTCTTGGCCTATTCCGCCCATACTGGGGGACAACCAGTATAATCTTT. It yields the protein CALGLFRPYWGTTSIIF.

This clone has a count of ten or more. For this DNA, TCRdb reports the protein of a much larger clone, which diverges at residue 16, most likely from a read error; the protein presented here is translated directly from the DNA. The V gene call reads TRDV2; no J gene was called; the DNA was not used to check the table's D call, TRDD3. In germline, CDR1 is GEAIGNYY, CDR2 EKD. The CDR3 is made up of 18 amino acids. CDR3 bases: TGTGCCTGTGACCAACATTTTACTGGGGGATTTATGGCCGATAAACCCATCTTT. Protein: CACDQHFTGGFMADKPIF.

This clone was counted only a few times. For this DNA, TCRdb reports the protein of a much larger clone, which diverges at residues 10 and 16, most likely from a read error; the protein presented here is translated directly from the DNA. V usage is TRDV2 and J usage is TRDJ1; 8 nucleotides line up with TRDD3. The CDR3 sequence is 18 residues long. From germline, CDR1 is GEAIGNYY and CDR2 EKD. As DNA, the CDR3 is TGTGCCTGTGACACCATTATACTGGGGGGTACGCGCTCCGATAAACCCATCTTT. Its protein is CACDTIILGGTRSDKPIF.

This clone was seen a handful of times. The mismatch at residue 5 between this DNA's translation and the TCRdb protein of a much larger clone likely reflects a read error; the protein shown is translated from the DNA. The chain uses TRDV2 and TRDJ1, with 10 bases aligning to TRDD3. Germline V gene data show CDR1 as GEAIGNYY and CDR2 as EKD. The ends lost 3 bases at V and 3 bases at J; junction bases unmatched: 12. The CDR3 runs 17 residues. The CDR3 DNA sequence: TGTGCCTGTGACCCCGGTCTGGGGGATATAGGGTCCGATAAACTCATCTTT. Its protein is CACDPGLGDIGSDKLIF.

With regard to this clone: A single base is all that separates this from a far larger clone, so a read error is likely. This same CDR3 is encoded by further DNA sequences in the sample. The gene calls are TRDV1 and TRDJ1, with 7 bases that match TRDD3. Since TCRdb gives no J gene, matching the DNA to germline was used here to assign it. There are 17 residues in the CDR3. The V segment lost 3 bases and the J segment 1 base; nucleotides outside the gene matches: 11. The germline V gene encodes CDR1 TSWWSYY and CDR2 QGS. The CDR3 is CALGDISGGFLTDKLIF. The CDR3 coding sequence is TGTGCTCTTGGGGACATCTCCGGGGGATTCCTCACCGATAAACTCATCTTT.

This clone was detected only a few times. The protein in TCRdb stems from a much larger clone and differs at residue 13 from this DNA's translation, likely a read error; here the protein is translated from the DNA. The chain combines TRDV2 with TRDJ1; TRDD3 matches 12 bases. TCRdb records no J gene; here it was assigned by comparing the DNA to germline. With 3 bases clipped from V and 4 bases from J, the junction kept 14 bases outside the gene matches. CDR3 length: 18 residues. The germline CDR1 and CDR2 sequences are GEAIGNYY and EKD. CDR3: CACDRCVLGDTYIDKLIF. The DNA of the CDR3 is TGTGCCTGTGACCGCTGCGTACTGGGGGATACTTACATCGATAAACTCATCTTT.